What follows are 4 T cell receptor beta chains derived from one specimen sequenced in a study of blood T cell repertoires in COVID-19. Some clones are missing from TCRdb's copy, which holds only in-frame ones; the method was immunoSEQ multiplex PCR. The sample lists 300,000 or so clones, roughly 84% occurring once. Material for sequencing was PBMCs or T cells enriched from blood (not recorded which). These receptors were taken from a woman between 25 and 40 years old who had recovered from COVID-19.

This chain links TRBV2 with TRBJ1-2, with 12 nucleotides matching TRBD1. CDR3 length: 20 amino acids. Germline V lookup: CDR1 SNHLY, CDR2 FYNNEI. The junction had 17 bases not matched to a gene; V was cut back by 2 bases and J by 4 bases. The CDR3, as DNA: TGTGCCAGCAGTGAACCACGTCCTGGGACAGGGGGCGAGTTTGGCTATGGCTACACCTTC. Amino acid sequence: CASSEPRPGTGGEFGYGYTF.

The chain has TRBV9 and TRBJ2-2; TRBD2 agrees at 8 bases. Germline V CDR1 and CDR2: SGDLS, YYNGEE. The CDR3 length is 16 residues. With V trimmed by 1 base and J by 3 bases, 5 bases remained unmatched. CDR3 nucleotide sequence: TGTGCCAGCAGCGTATCACTAGCGGCACACACCGGGGAGCTGTTTTTT. As protein: CASSVSLAAHTGELFF.

J is TRBJ2-2 and V is TRBV7-2, with a weak D call TRBD1 (6 bases). Germline-derived CDR1 and CDR2 are SGHTA and FQGNSA. Trimming pared 3 bases from V and 2 bases from J, leaving 13 bases between. This CDR3 region has 16 residues. The CDR3 loop reads CASSFSAGANTGELFF. The CDR3 coding sequence is TGTGCCAGCAGCTTTAGCGCAGGGGCAAACACCGGGGAGCTGTTTTTT. Supplemented by reference TRBV7-2 and TRBJ2-2, the full variable domain reads GAGVSQSPSNKVTEKGKDVELRCDPISGHTALYWYRQSLGQGLEFLIYFQGNSAPDKSGLPSDRFSAERTGGSVSTLTIQRTQQEDSAVYLCASSFSAGANTGELFFGEGSRLTVL.

The chain carries TRBV7-9 and TRBJ2-7; 8 nucleotides align to TRBD2. Per the germline V gene, CDR1 is SEHNR and CDR2 is FQNEAQ (reference sequence). Germline trimming cut 6 bases from V and 7 bases from J; bases unmatched to any gene: 17. The CDR3 consists of 16 residues. The CDR3 nucleotides read TGTGCCAGCAGTACCCATCTCGGGGGGGGCTCGAGGGAGCAGTACTTC. It codes for CASSTHLGGGSREQYF. Drawing the rest from reference TRBV7-9 and TRBJ2-7, the complete variable domain is DTGVSQNPRHKITKRGQNVTFRCDPISEHNRLYWYRQTLGQGPEFLTYFQNEAQLEKSRLLSDRFSAERPKGSFSTLEIQRTEQGDSAMYLCASSTHLGGGSREQYFGPGTRLTVT.